The present T cell receptor beta chain was sequenced within a study of CD8 T cells in Susac syndrome. The RNA input was about 0.45 to 1 ug, and it was reverse transcribed with random hexamers. TCRdb recomputed calls from the immunoSEQ multiplex PCR reads with MiXCR, one row per CDR3 protein. The profile covers more than 120,000 distinct CDR3 sequences, with approximately 93% appearing a single time and 0.07% to 0.1% taken by the ten largest. This clonotype has only one observation. There are 13 residues in the CDR3. V was shortened by 4 bases and J by 6 bases, with 10 bases between the two germline ends. Germline V gene sequence: CDR1 SGDLS, CDR2 YYNGEE.

The gene calls are TRBV9 and TRBJ2-2; a weak D match, TRBD2 (6 bases). This TCR derives from a human donor in good health. The source material was CD4+ T cells from PBMCs. CDR3 DNA: TGTGCCAGCAGCCGGAGGGTCCCCGGGGAGCTGTTTTTT. Residues: CASSRRVPGELFF.